Presented here are 23 T cell receptor beta chains from one specimen sequenced in a study of blood T cell repertoires in COVID-19. The repertoire was sequenced with immunoSEQ multiplex PCR; TCRdb's copy has only in-frame clones and lacks some. The sample carries about 140,000 clones, 88% recorded once. Sequenced material: peripheral blood. The source is a woman in her forties or fifties with acute or convalescent COVID-19.

This chain connects TRBV12-3 or TRBV12-4 to TRBJ1-5; a weak D match, TRBD1 (6 bases). This CDR3 is built from 13 residues. Trimming removed 4 bases at V and 7 bases at J, with 11 bases between. Here the CDR3 reads CASSYRVEQPQHF. CDR3 DNA sequence: TGTGCCAGCAGTTACAGGGTTGAACAGCCCCAGCATTTT.

This chain links TRBV28 with TRBJ1-6; D unresolved. The V end was cut by 9 bases, the J end by 6 bases, with 12 bases between. Germline-derived CDR1 and CDR2 are MDHEN and SYDVKM. The CDR3 extends over 13 amino acids. The CDR3 bases are TGTGCCAGTGCGGCCGAAGTTAATTCACCCCTCCACTTT. It is translated as CASAAEVNSPLHF.

J is TRBJ2-3 and V is TRBV7-2; D may be TRBD1 (5 bases). The CDR3 covers 14 residues. Germline V gene lookup returns CDR1 SGHTA and CDR2 FQGNSA. V was cut by 7 bases and J by 5 bases, with 16 bases left in between. The CDR3 region is CASTLGRAIDTQYF. DNA for the CDR3: TGTGCCAGCACCTTGGGCAGGGCCATAGATACGCAGTATTTT.

V and J are TRBV29-1 and TRBJ1-1, with D unclear. The germline gives CDR1 SQVTM, CDR2 ANQGSEA. Trimming removed 6 bases at V and 6 bases at J, with 8 bases between. This CDR3 has 10 residues. CDR3 amino acids: CSVNGPEAFF. The CDR3 nucleotides read TGCAGCGTGAACGGTCCTGAAGCTTTCTTT.

The genes are TRBV5-1 and TRBJ1-4; 9 bases line up with TRBD1. The CDR3 consists of 15 residues. CDR1 and CDR2 (germline): SGHRS, YFSETQ. Trimming at V came to 4 bases and at J to 5 bases, leaving 6 bases not matched to a gene. The CDR3 DNA follows: TGCGCCAGCAGCACAGGGACAGGGCCGAATGAAAAACTGTTTTTT. It specifies CASSTGTGPNEKLFF.

With regard to this clone: This sample also contains other DNA sequences that code for the same CDR3. The V gene is TRBV15, the J gene TRBJ2-3; maybe TRBD2 (6 bases). The V end was cut by 3 bases, the J end by 5 bases, with 15 bases between. Germline V gene sequence: CDR1 LNHNV, CDR2 YYDKDF (reference sequence). This CDR3 contains 15 residues. The chain's CDR3 is CATSSWGDVEDTQYF. DNA for the CDR3: TGTGCCACCAGCAGCTGGGGGGACGTCGAAGATACGCAGTATTTT.

The V gene is TRBV12-3 or TRBV12-4, the J gene TRBJ1-1; the D gene is possibly TRBD1 (6 bases). V gave up 6 bases and J gave up 8 bases, with 13 bases separating them. CDR3 length: 12 residues. CDR3 region: CASSPAGAEAFF. CDR3 DNA: TGTGCCAGCAGCCCGGCGGGGGCCGAAGCTTTCTTT.

The CDR3 region has the DNA TGTGCCAGCTCACCAGTGACAGGGTATTCAAATGGCTACACCTTC. Protein: CASSPVTGYSNGYTF. The chain combines TRBV18 with TRBJ1-2; TRBD1 aligns across 7 bases. Germline-derived CDR1 and CDR2 are KGHSH and LQKENI. The length of the CDR3 is 15 residues. With V trimmed by 2 bases and J by 6 bases, 9 bases remained unmatched.

The CDR3 protein is CASSFNYNEQFF. The CDR3 nucleotides are TGCGCCAGCAGCTTTAACTACAATGAGCAGTTCTTC. The chain carries TRBV5-1 and TRBJ2-1; D remains ambiguous. V was pared by 2 bases and J by 3 bases, with 3 bases between. The germline V gene has CDR1 SGHRS and CDR2 YFSETQ. CDR3 length: 12 residues.

The rearrangement uses TRBV6-2 or TRBV6-3 and TRBJ1-5; TRBD1 aligns across 7 bases. Trimming removed 5 bases from V and 5 bases from J; junction bases left unmatched: 6. The CDR3 is 14 residues long. In germline, CDR1 is MNHEY, CDR2 SVGEGT. CDR3 protein: CASSRTGPHQPQHF. The DNA for the CDR3 is TGTGCCAGCAGTAGGACAGGCCCCCATCAGCCCCAGCATTTT.

The rearrangement links TRBV12-3 or TRBV12-4 to TRBJ1-2; 8 bases line up with TRBD1. There are 13 residues in the CDR3. J was trimmed by 3 bases and V by 6 bases; bases with no gene match: 3. In DNA form, the CDR3 reads TGTGCCAGCAGACAACAGGGGGACTATGGCTACACCTTC. Translating it yields CASRQQGDYGYTF.

This clone was observed once. The rearrangement links TRBV6-6 to TRBJ2-1; TRBD2 might be the D (6 bases). Germline V gene lookup returns CDR1 MNHNY and CDR2 SVGAGI (reference sequence). This CDR3 spans 14 amino acids. V was cut by 10 bases and J by 0 bases, with 13 bases left in between. Here the CDR3 DNA reads TGTGCCACCTCGGGACTTCCCTCCTACAATGAGCAGTTCTTC. It codes for CATSGLPSYNEQFF.

V gene TRBV5-1 combines with J gene TRBJ2-7, with D tentatively TRBD1 (6 bases). This CDR3 has 14 amino acids. CDR1 and CDR2 (germline): SGHRS, YFSETQ. Trimming pared 0 bases from V and 1 base from J, leaving 8 bases between. CDR3 sequence reads: CASSLDQGSYEQYF. CDR3 DNA: TGCGCCAGCAGCTTGGACCAGGGGTCCTACGAGCAGTACTTC.

The CDR3 sequence is CASSDRINTIYF. The CDR3 bases are TGTGCCAGTTCGGACAGGATCAACACCATATATTTT. The chain combines TRBV6-6 with TRBJ1-3; 7 bases are shared with TRBD1. This CDR3 spans 12 amino acids. Germline assignment: CDR1 MNHNY and CDR2 SVGAGI (reference sequence). V dropped 9 bases and J dropped 7; count of bases not matched to a gene: 6.

V and J are TRBV5-6 and TRBJ1-1, with D unresolved. The V gene lost 0 bases and the J gene lost 11 bases, with 17 bases spanning the gap. Germline values: CDR1 SGHDT, CDR2 YYEEEE. CDR3 size: 14 residues. The CDR3: CASSLGQYVGPAFF. CDR3 sequence (DNA): TGTGCCAGCAGCTTGGGGCAATACGTTGGTCCGGCTTTCTTT.

The V gene is TRBV10-3, the J gene TRBJ1-6; TRBD1 matches 7 bases. V lost 3 bases to trimming and J lost 6 bases; unmatched junction nucleotides: 2. The germline V gene has CDR1 ENHRY and CDR2 SYGVKD. CDR3 length equals 14 residues. CDR3 loop: CAISEDRVNSPLHF. The CDR3 DNA follows: TGTGCCATCAGTGAAGACAGGGTTAATTCACCCCTCCACTTT.

V is TRBV27 and J is TRBJ2-7; TRBD1 aligns across 9 bases. From germline, CDR1 is MNHEY and CDR2 SMNVEV (reference sequence). The CDR3 has 13 residues. V dropped 8 bases and J dropped 2; count of bases not matched to a gene: 4. The CDR3 region has the DNA TGTGCCAGCGGACAGGGGCGACCCTACGAGCAGTACTTC. Protein product: CASGQGRPYEQYF.

This clone came up a few times. The chain joins TRBV7-9 to TRBJ2-2; 9 bases map to TRBD2. V dropped 4 bases and J dropped 4; count of bases not matched to a gene: 4. In germline, CDR1 is SEHNR, CDR2 FQNEAQ (reference sequence). The CDR3 loop spans 15 amino acids. This CDR3 is CASSSGLAVTGELFF. The CDR3 DNA follows: TGTGCCAGCAGCTCGGGACTAGCAGTCACCGGGGAGCTGTTTTTT.

The gene calls are TRBV6-5 and TRBJ1-3; D unclear. The V gene's germline CDR1 is MNHEY and CDR2 SVGAGI. The CDR3 sequence is 13 residues long. V shed 8 bases and J shed 2 bases, with 10 bases lying between them. CDR3 sequence (DNA): TGTGCCAGCCGCGGGTACCCTGGAAACACCATATATTTT. This gives the protein CASRGYPGNTIYF.

V and J are TRBV7-2 and TRBJ1-5, with D maybe TRBD1 (6 bases). V was pared by 2 bases and J by 3 bases, with 8 bases between. CDR3 length equals 14 residues. Germline values: CDR1 SGHTA, CDR2 FQGNSA. The CDR3 is CASSLQGYNQPQHF. CDR3 bases: TGTGCCAGCAGCTTACAGGGGTACAATCAGCCCCAGCATTTT.

This sequence joins TRBV7-2 and TRBJ1-6; TRBD1 matches at 7 bases. The junction had 16 bases not matched to a gene; V was cut back by 10 bases and J by 10 bases. Germline V CDR1 and CDR2: SGHTA, FQGNSA. The CDR3 extends over 15 amino acids. CDR3 in amino acids: CAIIGASTGQSPLHF. DNA for the CDR3: TGTGCCATCATAGGGGCCTCGACAGGGCAATCACCCCTCCACTTT.

The genes are TRBV9 and TRBJ2-5; 9 bases agree with TRBD2. The CDR3 has 17 residues. Germline trimming cut 0 bases from V and 1 base from J; bases unmatched to any gene: 7. The germline V gene encodes CDR1 SGDLS and CDR2 YYNGEE. DNA of the CDR3: TGTGCCAGCAGCGTAGGCCCCGCGGGGGGGCTCCAAGAGACCCAGTACTTC. Protein sequence: CASSVGPAGGLQETQYF. The complete variable domain, with remaining parts taken from reference TRBV9 and TRBJ2-5, reads DSGVTQTPKHLITATGQRVTLRCSPRSGDLSVYWYQQSLDQGLQFLIQYYNGEERAKGNILERFSAQQFPDLHSELNLSSLELGDSALYFCASSVGPAGGLQETQYFGPGTRLLVL.

The rearrangement links TRBV29-1 to TRBJ2-7, with 10 nucleotides matching TRBD1. V lost 7 bases, J lost 6 bases, and 12 bases stayed unmatched. The CDR3 extends over 14 amino acids. In germline, CDR1 is SQVTM, CDR2 ANQGSEA. CDR3 nucleotides: TGCAGCGCAATGACCGGGACAGGGGATGGCGAGCAGTACTTC. It specifies CSAMTGTGDGEQYF.